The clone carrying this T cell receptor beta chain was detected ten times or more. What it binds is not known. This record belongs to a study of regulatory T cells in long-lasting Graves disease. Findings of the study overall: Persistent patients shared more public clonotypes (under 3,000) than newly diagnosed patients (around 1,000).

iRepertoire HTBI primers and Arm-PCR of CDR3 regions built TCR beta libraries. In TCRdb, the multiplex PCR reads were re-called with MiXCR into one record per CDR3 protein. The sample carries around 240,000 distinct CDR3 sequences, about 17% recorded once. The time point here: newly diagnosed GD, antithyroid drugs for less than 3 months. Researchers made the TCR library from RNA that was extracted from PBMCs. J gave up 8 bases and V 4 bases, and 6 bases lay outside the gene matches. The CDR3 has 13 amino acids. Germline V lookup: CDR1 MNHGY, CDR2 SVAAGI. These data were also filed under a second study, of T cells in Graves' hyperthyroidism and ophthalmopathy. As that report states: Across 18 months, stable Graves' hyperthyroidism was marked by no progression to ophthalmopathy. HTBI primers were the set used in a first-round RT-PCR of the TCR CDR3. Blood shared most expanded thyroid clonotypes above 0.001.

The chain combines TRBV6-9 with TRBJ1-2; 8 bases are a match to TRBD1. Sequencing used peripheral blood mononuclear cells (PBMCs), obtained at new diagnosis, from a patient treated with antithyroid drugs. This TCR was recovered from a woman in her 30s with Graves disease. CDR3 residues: CASSFRGLTGYTF. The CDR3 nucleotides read TGTGCCAGCAGTTTCAGGGGGCTAACCGGCTACACCTTC.